One sample yielded the 5 T cell receptor beta chains listed below, sequenced in a study of shared clonotypes between healthy human individuals. Assay: immunoSEQ multiplex PCR; the TCRdb copy retains only in-frame clones and omits some. The sample has about 1.9 million clones, 90% to 95% seen once. In the naive CD8 group, cells lacked CD45RO and were positively selected for CCR7, so terminally differentiated effector memory CD45RA+ cells were left out. Source material: naive CD8+ T cells from PBMCs. The receptors derive from a man aged 18 to 35 in good health. Some clones in this sample may be carry-over from other donors' samples.

The chain is built from TRBV19 and TRBJ1-5; D gene ambiguous. The CDR3 has 15 residues. V shed 1 base and J shed 4 bases, with 11 bases lying between them. Germline CDR1 LNHDA, CDR2 SQIVND (reference sequence). CDR3 bases: TGTGCCAGTAGTATAGGTGTCAGCGCAAATCAGCCCCAGCATTTT. Encoded protein: CASSIGVSANQPQHF.

The J gene is TRBJ2-3, the V gene TRBV7-9, with no clear D. The CDR3 contains 12 residues. Trimming took off 7 bases at V and 5 bases at J, with 10 bases between the two ends. CDR1 SEHNR and CDR2 FQNEAQ come from the germline V gene (reference sequence). For the CDR3, the DNA is TGTGCCAGCACTTCGGGCCGAGATACGCAGTATTTT. This gives the protein CASTSGRDTQYF. The full variable domain, in which reference TRBV7-9 and TRBJ2-3 provide the parts outside the CDR3, is DTGVSQNPRHKITKRGQNVTFRCDPISEHNRLYWYRQTLGQGPEFLTYFQNEAQLEKSRLLSDRFSAERPKGSFSTLEIQRTEQGDSAMYLCASTSGRDTQYFGPGTRLTVL.

Details on this clone: The same CDR3 can be traced to other DNA sequences in this sample. V gene TRBV7-9 combines with J gene TRBJ2-3, with D possibly TRBD2 on 5 matching bases. This CDR3 spans 12 amino acids. Deletions cut 3 bases from V and 9 bases from J, with 10 bases between. Per germline, CDR1 SEHNR and CDR2 FQNEAQ (reference sequence). CDR3 DNA: TGTGCCAGCAGCTTGGGCGGGCGCACGCAGTATTTT. As protein: CASSLGGRTQYF.

The sample holds a few counts of this clone. This rearrangement joins TRBV28 to TRBJ1-1; possibly TRBD1 for D (5 bases). The germline V and J ends were trimmed by 5 bases and 2 bases, with 12 bases remaining between them. Germline assignment: CDR1 MDHEN and CDR2 SYDVKM. This CDR3 contains 14 residues. This chain's CDR3 is CASSRRQTNTEAFF. CDR3 nucleotide sequence: TGTGCCAGCAGTCGACGACAGACAAACACTGAAGCTTTCTTT.

This chain links TRBV11-2 with TRBJ2-1; D gene uncertain. Germline V CDR1 and CDR2: SGHAT, FQNNGV. The CDR3 contains 13 residues. V was trimmed by 1 base and J by 4 bases, leaving 5 bases between them. CDR3 protein: CASSLGVYNEQFF. CDR3 DNA sequence: TGTGCCAGCAGCTTAGGTGTATACAATGAGCAGTTCTTC. The whole variable domain, filled in from reference TRBV11-2 and TRBJ2-1, reads EAGVAQSPRYKIIEKRQSVAFWCNPISGHATLYWYQQILGQGPKLLIQFQNNGVVDDSQLPKDRFSAERLKGVDSTLKIQPAKLEDSAVYLCASSLGVYNEQFFGPGTRLTVL.